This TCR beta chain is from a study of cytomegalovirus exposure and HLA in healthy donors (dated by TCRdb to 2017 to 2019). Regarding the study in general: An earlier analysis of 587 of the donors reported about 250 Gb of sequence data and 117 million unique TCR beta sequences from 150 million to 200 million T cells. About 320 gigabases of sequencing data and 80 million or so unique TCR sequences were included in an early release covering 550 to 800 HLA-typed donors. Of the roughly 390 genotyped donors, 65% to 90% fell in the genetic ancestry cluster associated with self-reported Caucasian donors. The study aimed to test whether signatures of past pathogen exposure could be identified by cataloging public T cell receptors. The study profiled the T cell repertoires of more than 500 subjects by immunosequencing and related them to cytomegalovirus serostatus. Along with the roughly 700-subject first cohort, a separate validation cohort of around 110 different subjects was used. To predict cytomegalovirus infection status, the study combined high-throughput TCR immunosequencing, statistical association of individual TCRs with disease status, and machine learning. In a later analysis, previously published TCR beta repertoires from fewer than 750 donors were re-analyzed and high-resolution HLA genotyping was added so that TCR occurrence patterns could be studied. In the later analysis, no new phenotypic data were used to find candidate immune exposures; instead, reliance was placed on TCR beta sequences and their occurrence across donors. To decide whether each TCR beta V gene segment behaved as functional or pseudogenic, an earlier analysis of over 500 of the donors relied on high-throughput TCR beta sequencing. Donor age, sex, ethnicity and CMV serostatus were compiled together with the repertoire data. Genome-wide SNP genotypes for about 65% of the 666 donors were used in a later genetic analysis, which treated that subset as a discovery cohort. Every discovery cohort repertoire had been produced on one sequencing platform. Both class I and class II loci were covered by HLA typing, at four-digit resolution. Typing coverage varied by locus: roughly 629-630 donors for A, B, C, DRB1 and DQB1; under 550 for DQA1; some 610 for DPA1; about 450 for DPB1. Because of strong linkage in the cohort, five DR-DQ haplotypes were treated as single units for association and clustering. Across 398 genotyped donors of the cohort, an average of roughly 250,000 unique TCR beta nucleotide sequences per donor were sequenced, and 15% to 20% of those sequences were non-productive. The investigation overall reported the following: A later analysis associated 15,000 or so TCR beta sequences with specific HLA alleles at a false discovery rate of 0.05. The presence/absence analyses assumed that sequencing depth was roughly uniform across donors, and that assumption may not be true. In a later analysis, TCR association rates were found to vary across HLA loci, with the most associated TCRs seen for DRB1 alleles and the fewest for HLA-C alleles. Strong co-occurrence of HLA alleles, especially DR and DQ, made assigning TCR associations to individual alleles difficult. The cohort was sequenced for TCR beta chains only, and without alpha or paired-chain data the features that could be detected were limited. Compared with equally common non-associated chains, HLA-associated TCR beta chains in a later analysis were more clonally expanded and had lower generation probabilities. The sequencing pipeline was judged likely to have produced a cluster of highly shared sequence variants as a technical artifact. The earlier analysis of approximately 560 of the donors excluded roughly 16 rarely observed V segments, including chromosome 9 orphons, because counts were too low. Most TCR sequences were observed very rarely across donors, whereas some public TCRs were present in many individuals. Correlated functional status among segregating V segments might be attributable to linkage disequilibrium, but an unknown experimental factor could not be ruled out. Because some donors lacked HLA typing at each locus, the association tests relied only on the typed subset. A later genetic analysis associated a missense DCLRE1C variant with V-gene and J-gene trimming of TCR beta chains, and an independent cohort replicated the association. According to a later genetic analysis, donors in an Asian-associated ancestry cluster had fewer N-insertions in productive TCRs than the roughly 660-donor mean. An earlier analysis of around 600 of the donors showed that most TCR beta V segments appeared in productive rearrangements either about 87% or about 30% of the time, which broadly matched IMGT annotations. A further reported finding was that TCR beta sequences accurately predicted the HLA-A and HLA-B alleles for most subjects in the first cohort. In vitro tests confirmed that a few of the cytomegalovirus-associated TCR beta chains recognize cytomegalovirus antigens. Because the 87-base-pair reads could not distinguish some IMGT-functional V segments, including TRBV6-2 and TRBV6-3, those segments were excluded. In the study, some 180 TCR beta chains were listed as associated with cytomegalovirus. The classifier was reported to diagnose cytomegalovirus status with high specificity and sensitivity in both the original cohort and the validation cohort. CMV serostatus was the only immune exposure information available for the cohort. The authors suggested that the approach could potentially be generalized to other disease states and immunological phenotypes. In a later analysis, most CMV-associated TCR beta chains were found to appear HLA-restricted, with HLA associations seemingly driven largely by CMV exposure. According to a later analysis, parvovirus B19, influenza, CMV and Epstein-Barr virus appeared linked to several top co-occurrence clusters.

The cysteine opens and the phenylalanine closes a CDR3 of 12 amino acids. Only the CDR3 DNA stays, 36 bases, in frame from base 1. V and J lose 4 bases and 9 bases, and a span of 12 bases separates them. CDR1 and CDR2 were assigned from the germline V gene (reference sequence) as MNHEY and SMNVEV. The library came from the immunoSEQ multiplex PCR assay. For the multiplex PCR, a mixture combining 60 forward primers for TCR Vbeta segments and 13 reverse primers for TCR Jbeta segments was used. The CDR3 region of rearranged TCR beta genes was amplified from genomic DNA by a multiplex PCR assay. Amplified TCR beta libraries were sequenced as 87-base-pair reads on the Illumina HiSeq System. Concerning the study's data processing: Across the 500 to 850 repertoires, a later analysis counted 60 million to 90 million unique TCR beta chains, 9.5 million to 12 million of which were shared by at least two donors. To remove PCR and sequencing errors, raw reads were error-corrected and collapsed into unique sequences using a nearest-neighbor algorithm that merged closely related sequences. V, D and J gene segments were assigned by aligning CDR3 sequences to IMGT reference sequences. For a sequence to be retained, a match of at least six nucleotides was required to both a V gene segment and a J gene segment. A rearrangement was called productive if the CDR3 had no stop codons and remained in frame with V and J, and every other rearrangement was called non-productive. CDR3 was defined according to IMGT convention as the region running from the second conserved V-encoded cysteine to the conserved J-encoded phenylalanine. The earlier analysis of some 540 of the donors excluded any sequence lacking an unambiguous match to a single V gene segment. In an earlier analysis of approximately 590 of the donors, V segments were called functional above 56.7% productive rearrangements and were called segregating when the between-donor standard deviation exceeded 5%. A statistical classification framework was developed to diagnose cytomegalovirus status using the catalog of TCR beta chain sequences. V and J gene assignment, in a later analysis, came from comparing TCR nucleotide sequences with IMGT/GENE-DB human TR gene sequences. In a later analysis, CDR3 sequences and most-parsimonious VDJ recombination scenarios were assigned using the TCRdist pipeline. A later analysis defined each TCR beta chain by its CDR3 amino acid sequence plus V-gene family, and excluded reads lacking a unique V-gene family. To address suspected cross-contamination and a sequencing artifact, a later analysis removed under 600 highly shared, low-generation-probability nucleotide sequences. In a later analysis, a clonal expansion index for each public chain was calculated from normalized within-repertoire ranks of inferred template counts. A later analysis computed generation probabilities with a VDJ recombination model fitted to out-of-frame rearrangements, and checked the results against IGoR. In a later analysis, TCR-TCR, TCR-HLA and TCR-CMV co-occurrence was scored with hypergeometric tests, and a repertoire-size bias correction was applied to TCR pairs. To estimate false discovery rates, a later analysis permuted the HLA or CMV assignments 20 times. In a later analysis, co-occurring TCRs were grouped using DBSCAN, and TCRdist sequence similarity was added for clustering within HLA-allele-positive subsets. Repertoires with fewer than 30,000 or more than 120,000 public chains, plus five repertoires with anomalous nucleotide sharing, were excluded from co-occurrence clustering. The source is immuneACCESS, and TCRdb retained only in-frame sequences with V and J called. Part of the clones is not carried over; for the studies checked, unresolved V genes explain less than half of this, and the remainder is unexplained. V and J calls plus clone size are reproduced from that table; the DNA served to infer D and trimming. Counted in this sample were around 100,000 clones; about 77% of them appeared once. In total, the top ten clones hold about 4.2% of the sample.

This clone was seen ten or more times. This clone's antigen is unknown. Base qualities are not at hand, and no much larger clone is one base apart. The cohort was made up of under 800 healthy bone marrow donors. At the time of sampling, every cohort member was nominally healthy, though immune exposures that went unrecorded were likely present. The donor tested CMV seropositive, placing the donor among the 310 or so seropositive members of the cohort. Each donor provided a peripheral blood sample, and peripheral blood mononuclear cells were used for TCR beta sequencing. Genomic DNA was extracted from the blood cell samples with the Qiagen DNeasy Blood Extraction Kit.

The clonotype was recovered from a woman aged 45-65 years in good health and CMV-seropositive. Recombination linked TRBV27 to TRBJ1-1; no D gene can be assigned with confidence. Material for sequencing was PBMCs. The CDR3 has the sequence CASSSNDTKAFF. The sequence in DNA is TGTGCCAGCAGTTCCAATGACACGAAAGCTTTCTTT.